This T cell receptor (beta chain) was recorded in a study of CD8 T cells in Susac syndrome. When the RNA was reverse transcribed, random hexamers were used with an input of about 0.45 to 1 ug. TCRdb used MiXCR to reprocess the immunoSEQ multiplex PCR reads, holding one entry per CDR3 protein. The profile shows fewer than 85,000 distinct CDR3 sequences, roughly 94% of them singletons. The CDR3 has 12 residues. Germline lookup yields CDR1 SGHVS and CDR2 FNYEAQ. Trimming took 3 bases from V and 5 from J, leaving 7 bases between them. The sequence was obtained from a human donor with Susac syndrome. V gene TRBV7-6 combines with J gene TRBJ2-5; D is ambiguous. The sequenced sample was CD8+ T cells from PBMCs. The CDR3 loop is CASSFRTETQYF. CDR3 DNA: TGTGCCAGCAGCTTCCGAACGGAGACCCAGTACTTC.